One and the same sample provided the 24 T cell receptor beta chains below, sequenced in a study of blood T cell repertoires in COVID-19. The table came from immunoSEQ multiplex PCR; TCRdb's copy has only in-frame clones and leaves some out. The top ten clones hold around 1.3% of a sample with 100,000 to 140,000 clones, 85% to 95% of them seen once. The specimen was peripheral blood. These receptors came from a woman in her twenties or thirties with acute or convalescent COVID-19.

J is TRBJ2-2 and V is TRBV29-1; TRBD1 agrees at 7 bases. This CDR3 comprises 15 residues. Per germline, CDR1 SQVTM and CDR2 ANQGSEA. Trimming cost V 6 bases and J 3 bases; bases outside gene matches: 10. The DNA for the CDR3 is TGCAGCGTCAAGTTCCGGGACAGCTACACCGGGGAGCTGTTTTTT. It is translated as CSVKFRDSYTGELFF.

The V gene is TRBV7-2, the J gene TRBJ1-5, with D maybe TRBD1 (6 bases). The CDR3 is 16 residues long. From germline, CDR1 is SGHTA and CDR2 FQGNSA. V lost 2 bases to trimming and J lost 1 base, with 12 bases between them. This CDR3 is CASSLNGQGSNQPQHF. The DNA of the CDR3 is TGTGCCAGCAGCTTAAACGGGCAGGGGAGCAATCAGCCCCAGCATTTT.

V and J are TRBV11-2 and TRBJ1-2, with 7 nucleotides matching TRBD1. V lost 5 bases to trimming and J lost 8 bases; unmatched junction nucleotides: 8. CDR3 length: 13 residues. The germline V gene has CDR1 SGHAT and CDR2 FQNNGV. CDR3 coding DNA: TGTGCCAGCAGCCCGGACAGGCTTGGGGGCTACACCTTC. Translating gives CASSPDRLGGYTF.

In its sample, this clone was seen once. The rearrangement uses TRBV7-2 and TRBJ1-5, with 8 bases that match TRBD1. Germline lookup yields CDR1 SGHTA and CDR2 FQGNSA. V lost 4 bases to trimming and J lost 7 bases; unmatched junction nucleotides: 9. This CDR3 is 15 amino acids long. DNA for the CDR3: TGTGCCAGCAGCTCGGGACAGGTTTTGGAACAGCCCCAGCATTTT. Translated: CASSSGQVLEQPQHF.

V is TRBV29-1 and J is TRBJ1-2, with 7 bases lining up with TRBD1. This CDR3 spans 13 amino acids. CDR1 and CDR2 from the germline V gene are SQVTM and ANQGSEA. The J segment lost 3 bases and the V segment lost 8 bases, leaving 9 bases of the junction unmatched. CDR3 sequence reads: CSYQVGTDYGYTF. The CDR3 DNA follows: TGCAGCTACCAGGTGGGGACAGACTATGGCTACACCTTC.

The CDR3, as DNA: TGTGCCAGCAGCCAAGAGTGGACTAGCTACTACGAGCAGTACTTC. It is translated as CASSQEWTSYYEQYF. This rearrangement joins TRBV3-1 (or the pseudogene TRBV3-2) to TRBJ2-7; 8 bases agree with TRBD2. The germline V gene has CDR1 LGHDT and CDR2 YNNKEL (reference sequence). V was clipped by 0 bases and J by 3 bases; unmatched bases: 4. This CDR3 has 15 amino acids.

V usage is TRBV5-1 and J usage is TRBJ1-1; 7 bases map to TRBD1. The CDR3 loop spans 16 amino acids. Germline CDR1 SGHRS, CDR2 YFSETQ. The V gene end was trimmed by 4 bases and the J gene end by 0 bases; junction bases not matched to a gene: 9. The CDR3 DNA reads TGCGCCAGCAGCCCGGGGGCGACAGGGATGAACACTGAAGCTTTCTTT. It codes for CASSPGATGMNTEAFF.

V usage is TRBV27 and J usage is TRBJ2-5; 9 bases are shared with TRBD2. The length of the CDR3 is 17 residues. Unmatched junction bases numbered 12, after V lost 5 bases and J lost 2 bases. Germline V lookup: CDR1 MNHEY, CDR2 SMNVEV (reference sequence). This CDR3 reads CASSMTLLTSGQETQYF. The CDR3 region has the DNA TGTGCCAGCAGTATGACCTTGCTTACTAGCGGGCAAGAGACCCAGTACTTC.

The V call is TRBV7-2, the J call TRBJ2-1; 7 bases match TRBD2. Germline loops: CDR1 SGHTA, CDR2 FQGNSA. The ends lost 1 base at V and 0 bases at J; junction bases unmatched: 3. CDR3 length: 16 amino acids. The CDR3 region has the DNA TGTGCCAGCAGCTTAGTCGGGAGGAGCTCCTACAATGAGCAGTTCTTC. It yields the protein CASSLVGRSSYNEQFF.

This chain connects TRBV6-5 to TRBJ1-2, with unresolved D. Trimming shortened V by 2 bases and J by 2 bases, and 9 bases separated the two germline ends. CDR3 length equals 14 residues. CDR1 is MNHEY and CDR2 is SVGAGI in the germline V gene. The CDR3 region has the DNA TGTGCCAGCAGTTACCGAGGAGGCAACTATGGCTACACCTTC. This encodes CASSYRGGNYGYTF.

This chain connects TRBV19 to TRBJ1-2, with D possibly TRBD1 on 5 matching bases. The CDR3 consists of 12 residues. V was clipped by 7 bases and J by 8 bases, with 14 bases between them. CDR1 is LNHDA and CDR2 is SQIVND in the germline V gene (reference sequence). CDR3: CASTGGRGGYTF. The CDR3, as DNA: TGTGCCAGTACGGGGGGTCGGGGAGGCTACACCTTC.

The gene calls are TRBV28 and TRBJ2-5, with 7 nucleotides matching TRBD2. CDR1 is MDHEN and CDR2 is SYDVKM in the germline V gene. V shed 6 bases and J 2 bases; nucleotides not matched to a gene: 15. This CDR3 has 17 residues. CDR3 sequence: CASSTSLLANLQETQYF. The CDR3 nucleotides are TGTGCCAGCAGCACTAGTCTACTAGCGAACTTACAAGAGACCCAGTACTTC.

The V and J genes are TRBV5-4 and TRBJ2-3, with 12 bases lining up with TRBD2. The trim removed 0 bases at V and 0 bases at J, leaving 8 bases unmatched. This CDR3 contains 19 residues. CDR1 and CDR2 (germline): SGHNT, YYREEE (reference sequence). Here the CDR3 DNA reads TGTGCCAGCAGCTTGGGGGTTCGGACTAGCGGGGTTAGCACAGATACGCAGTATTTT. Translated: CASSLGVRTSGVSTDTQYF.

The chain links TRBV12-3 or TRBV12-4 to TRBJ1-3; no reliable D call. This CDR3 comprises 13 residues. V was pared by 7 bases and J by 4 bases, with 11 bases between. In DNA form, the CDR3 reads TGTGCCAGCAACAGACCGGGGGGAAACACCATATATTTT. This gives the protein CASNRPGGNTIYF.

The V and J genes are TRBV27 and TRBJ1-2, with TRBD1 matching over 9 bases. J gave up 6 bases and V 4 bases, and 12 bases lay outside the gene matches. Germline CDR1 is MNHEY and CDR2 is SMNVEV (reference sequence). This CDR3 has 16 amino acids. The CDR3 loop reads CASSSNVAGQGHGYTF. DNA of the CDR3: TGTGCCAGCAGTTCTAACGTCGCTGGACAGGGGCATGGCTACACCTTC.

The chain uses TRBV20-1 and TRBJ1-2; D is unresolved. The CDR3 spans 10 residues. CDR1 and CDR2 from the germline V gene are DFQATT and SNEGSKA (reference sequence). Here the CDR3 DNA reads TGCACTCTACGGGAGCGTGGCTACACCTTC. This gives the protein CTLRERGYTF.

This sequence joins TRBV14 and TRBJ1-1, with 8 nucleotides matching TRBD1. J was trimmed by 4 bases and V by 4 bases; bases with no gene match: 8. This CDR3 comprises 15 residues. Germline V gives CDR1 SGHDN, CDR2 FVKESK. The CDR3 here is CASSPLTGGRTEAFF. As DNA, the CDR3 is TGTGCCAGCAGCCCTCTCACAGGGGGACGCACTGAAGCTTTCTTT.

This chain uses TRBV6-6 with TRBJ2-1; D is undetermined. Germline CDR1 MNHNY, CDR2 SVGAGI (reference sequence). The ends were cut back, 5 bases at V and 9 bases at J, with 8 bases in the middle. The CDR3 extends over 11 amino acids. The DNA of the CDR3 is TGTGCCAGCAGTCCCGGTGGTGAGCAGTTCTTC. Amino acid sequence: CASSPGGEQFF.

The chain employs TRBV28 and TRBJ2-7; TRBD2 might be the D (5 bases). Per the germline V gene, CDR1 is MDHEN and CDR2 is SYDVKM. This CDR3 has 14 amino acids. V was cut by 2 bases and J by 1 base, with 9 bases left in between. The CDR3 sequence is CASSLLTGSYEQYF. CDR3 sequence (DNA): TGTGCCAGCAGTTTACTAACGGGGTCCTACGAGCAGTACTTC.

The chain recombines TRBV10-3 with TRBJ1-3; no reliable D call. V was shortened by 10 bases and J by 4 bases, with 5 bases between the two germline ends. Germline CDR1 ENHRY, CDR2 SYGVKD. The CDR3 has 10 amino acids. CDR3 in amino acids: CATLGNTIYF. Written as DNA, the CDR3 is TGTGCCACCTTAGGAAACACCATATATTTT.

This clone appeared a few times. This chain joins TRBV7-3 and TRBJ2-1; 9 nucleotides match TRBD1. CDR1 is SGHTA and CDR2 is FQGTGA in the germline V gene. Unmatched junction bases numbered 10, after V lost 3 bases and J lost 10 bases. The CDR3 loop spans 15 amino acids. This chain's CDR3 is CASSFLGQGSREQFF. As DNA, the CDR3 is TGTGCCAGCAGCTTCCTCGGACAGGGGTCTCGGGAGCAGTTCTTC.

The rearrangement uses TRBV19 and TRBJ2-2; 10 bases fit TRBD2. Germline assignment: CDR1 LNHDA and CDR2 SQIVND (reference sequence). J lost 4 bases, V lost 7 bases, and 9 bases had no gene match. The CDR3 length is 16 residues. The CDR3 region is CASTSERGGITGELFF. CDR3 in DNA: TGTGCCAGTACCTCAGAGCGGGGGGGCATCACCGGGGAGCTGTTTTTT.

The genes are TRBV27 and TRBJ2-3; tentatively, D is TRBD2 (5 bases). This CDR3 has 15 residues. Trimming cost V 5 bases and J 3 bases, with 15 bases left between them. CDR1 MNHEY and CDR2 SMNVEV come from the germline V gene (reference sequence). The CDR3 nucleotides read TGTGCCAGCAGTCCCCTTATAGGGAGTACAGATACGCAGTATTTT. Protein sequence: CASSPLIGSTDTQYF.

This clone was found once. The gene calls are TRBV5-1 and TRBJ2-1, with D possibly TRBD2 on 5 matching bases. Trimming pared 0 bases from V and 4 bases from J, leaving 14 bases between. The CDR3 length is 16 residues. The germline V gene has CDR1 SGHRS and CDR2 YFSETQ. The CDR3, as DNA: TGCGCCAGCAGCTTGGAACCCCGGGGTAATTACAATGAGCAGTTCTTC. Its protein is CASSLEPRGNYNEQFF.